This T cell receptor beta chain comes out of a study of blood T cells in healthy people across ages. The study, taken as a whole, reports: Older individuals had lower TCR beta diversity per million T cells (the decline was roughly linear).

Note on this clonotype: Its antigen is undetermined.

A second 7 to 11 cycle PCR used barcoded and J-beta primers. TCRdb itself ran the 5' RACE reads through MiXCR, one entry per CDR3 protein. The sample includes 1.2 million to 1.5 million distinct CDR3 sequences, approximately 63% of them seen just once. Trimming shortened V by 0 bases and J by 1 base, and 13 bases separated the two germline ends. This CDR3 contains 15 residues. CDR1 and CDR2 from the germline V gene are DFQATT and SNEGSKA (reference sequence). This sequence originates from a man younger than 35 in good health. This rearrangement joins TRBV20-1 to TRBJ2-7; either TRBD1 or TRBD2 may fit D (5 bases each). The source material was blood. CDR3 loop: CSARDLGTESYEQYF. The CDR3 DNA sequence: TGCAGTGCTAGAGATCTTGGGACCGAGTCCTACGAGCAGTACTTC.